These T cell receptor beta chains were read from a single sample in a study of cytomegalovirus exposure and HLA in healthy donors. Some clones are missing from TCRdb's copy, which holds only in-frame ones; the method was immunoSEQ multiplex PCR. The sample shows about 100,000 clones, around 80% of them seen only once. Source material: PBMCs. The source of these receptors is an older woman in good health and CMV-seronegative. Both conserved end residues are part of each CDR3. D genes are given only for firm matches. Size tells how often a clone was seen (once, few, many) or the class of an expanded clone, and some rows leave it out.

length	size	V	D	J	CDR3	DNA
11	.	TRBV20-1	.	TRBJ2-3	CSAPGGDTQYF	TGCAGTGCACCAGGAGGAGATACGCAGTATTTT
18	.	TRBV4-1	TRBD2	TRBJ2-2	CASSQGLAGALATGELFF	TGCGCCAGCAGCCAAGGACTAGCGGGGGCCCTGGCCACCGGGGAGCTGTTTTTT
15	.	TRBV7-6	TRBD1	TRBJ2-3	CASSSTGGETDTQYF	TGTGCCAGCAGCTCCACAGGGGGTGAGACAGATACGCAGTATTTT
15	.	TRBV5-1	.	TRBJ1-4	CASSFSGEPNEKLFF	TGCGCCAGCAGCTTTAGTGGAGAGCCCAATGAAAAACTGTTTTTT
14	.	TRBV2	.	TRBJ1-1	CARAYPTANTEAFF	TGTGCCAGAGCCTACCCGACTGCGAACACTGAAGCTTTCTTT
16	.	TRBV5-1	TRBD1	TRBJ1-2	CASSLRSGQGFYGYTF	TGCGCCAGCAGCTTAAGGTCGGGACAGGGGTTCTATGGCTACACCTTC
16	.	TRBV27	TRBD1	TRBJ2-7	CASSFFRGQKSYEQYF	TGTGCCAGCAGTTTCTTCCGGGGACAGAAGTCCTACGAGCAGTACTTC
13	.	TRBV10-2	TRBD2	TRBJ2-5	CASSGLAGETQYF	TGCGCCAGCAGCGGACTAGCCGGCGAGACCCAGTACTTC
15	.	TRBV5-1	TRBD1	TRBJ2-5	CASSQGQGAWETQYF	TGCGCCAGCAGCCAGGGACAGGGGGCCTGGGAGACCCAGTACTTC
15	.	TRBV5-1	TRBD2	TRBJ2-7	CASSDQRAGAYEQYF	TGCGCCAGCAGCGATCAAAGAGCGGGGGCCTACGAGCAGTACTTC
15	.	TRBV18	.	TRBJ2-1	CASSPLLGQSNEQFF	TGTGCCAGCTCACCACTGTTGGGGCAGTCCAATGAGCAGTTCTTC
15	.	TRBV21-1	.	TRBJ1-2	CASSKGVRGWYGYTF	TGTGCCAGCAGCAAAGGGGTAAGGGGTTGGTATGGCTACACCTTC
16	once	TRBV6-1	TRBD2	TRBJ2-3	CASSEALAGGADTQYF	TGTGCCAGCAGTGAAGCACTAGCGGGAGGCGCAGATACGCAGTATTTT
14	.	TRBV7-6	.	TRBJ2-5	CASSLGWGAETQYF	TGTGCCAGCAGCTTAGGGTGGGGAGCAGAGACCCAGTACTTC
15	.	TRBV4-3	TRBD2	TRBJ2-1	CASSPETSGKAEQFF	TGCGCCAGCAGCCCCGAGACTAGCGGGAAGGCTGAGCAGTTCTTC
11	.	TRBV2	TRBD1	TRBJ1-1	CASTRTGVAFF	TGTGCCAGCACCCGGACAGGGGTGGCTTTCTTT
13	.	TRBV7-8	.	TRBJ2-7	CASSLGSDYEQYF	TGTGCCAGCAGCTTAGGTTCCGACTACGAGCAGTACTTC
15	.	TRBV13	.	TRBJ1-6	CASSLDTRSNSPLHF	TGTGCCAGCAGCTTAGATACCAGAAGTAATTCACCCCTCCACTTT
18	.	TRBV13	TRBD2	TRBJ2-3	CASSLYQGLAGGRHTQYF	TGTGCCAGCAGCTTATACCAGGGACTAGCGGGGGGCCGGCATACGCAGTATTTT
14	.	TRBV7-9	.	TRBJ1-1	CASSPGVLNTEAFF	TGTGCCAGCAGCCCAGGGGTTTTGAACACTGAAGCTTTCTTT
15	few	TRBV7-2	.	TRBJ1-5	CASSLAGRGNQPQHF	TGTGCCAGCAGCTTAGCAGGGAGGGGGAATCAGCCCCAGCATTTT
17	.	TRBV13	TRBD2	TRBJ2-3	CASSLGQGTSGLITQYF	TGTGCCAGCAGCTTAGGCCAGGGAACTAGCGGGTTGATTACGCAGTATTTT
13	.	TRBV14	.	TRBJ2-5	CASSQESEETQYF	TGTGCCAGCAGCCAAGAATCCGAAGAGACCCAGTACTTC
11	once	TRBV27	.	TRBJ2-1	CASTEANEQFF	TGTGCCAGCACGGAGGCCAATGAGCAGTTCTTC
11	.	TRBV7-9	TRBD1	TRBJ1-1	CASSPGTEAFF	TGTGCCAGCAGCCCAGGGACAGAGGCTTTCTTT
12	.	TRBV2	.	TRBJ2-7	CASMDSHYEQYF	TGTGCCAGCATGGACAGCCACTACGAGCAGTACTTC
15	.	TRBV18	.	TRBJ1-6	CASSERDMGNSPLHF	TGTGCCAGCTCAGAACGGGACATGGGGAATTCACCCCTCCACTTT
15	.	TRBV19	TRBD2	TRBJ2-7	CASSLLGTSGVEQYF	TGTGCCAGTAGTCTTCTCGGGACTAGCGGTGTTGAGCAGTACTTC
15	once	TRBV2	TRBD1	TRBJ2-6	CASSQGVSGANVLTF	TGTGCCAGCAGTCAGGGGGTCTCTGGGGCCAACGTCCTGACTTTC
14	.	TRBV5-1	.	TRBJ2-3	CASSPGTSTDTQYF	TGCGCCAGCAGCCCCGGGACTAGCACAGATACGCAGTATTTT
14	.	TRBV19	TRBD1	TRBJ1-1	CASSITGGNTEAFF	TGTGCCAGTAGTATTACAGGGGGCAACACTGAAGCTTTCTTT
15	.	TRBV2	TRBD1	TRBJ1-3	CASSRQGAGGNTIYF	TGTGCCAGCAGCCGACAGGGGGCAGGAGGAAACACCATATATTTT
14	once	TRBV15	.	TRBJ1-5	CATSRDRVSQPQHF	TGTGCCACCAGCAGAGACAGGGTAAGCCAGCCCCAGCATTTT
12	.	TRBV14	.	TRBJ2-7	CASSTGSYEQYF	TGTGCCAGCAGCACGGGGAGCTACGAGCAGTACTTC
17	few	TRBV9	TRBD2	TRBJ2-2	CASSLGTSGRSGGELFF	TGTGCCAGCAGCCTCGGGACTAGCGGGAGATCGGGCGGGGAGCTGTTTTTT